This TCR beta chain was identified in a study of Ad26.COV2.S vaccination and SARS-CoV-2 variants. The wider study: Ad26.COV2.S shots went into the muscle once or twice, 56 days apart.

TCRdb's copy holds only in-frame clones and misses some; the assay was immunoSEQ multiplex PCR. This repertoire shows roughly 300,000 clones, around 89% found once; its top ten account for approximately 5%. Treatment defined: roughly 18 received Ad26.COV2.S at low or high dose, single or two shots; about 5 received placebo; per-sample allocation not given. Specimens were obtained on day 63 following the first vaccine or placebo injection. Vaccination used an Ad26 vector expressing Wuhan-strain SARS-CoV-2 spike. Germline V lookup: CDR1 MDHEN, CDR2 SYDVKM. The V gene end was trimmed by 3 bases and the J gene end by 0 bases; junction bases not matched to a gene: 12. This CDR3 comprises 18 residues.

The J gene is TRBJ2-3, the V gene TRBV28; 7 nucleotides line up with TRBD2. This TCR came from a person between 18 and 65 years old who received the Ad26.COV2.S COVID-19 vaccine or a placebo. Specimen: peripheral blood, collected in a trial of Ad26.COV2.S vaccine versus placebo. CDR3 sequence: CASSFGLADDSSTDTQYF. CDR3 sequence (DNA): TGTGCCAGCAGTTTTGGGCTAGCGGACGACTCTAGCACAGATACGCAGTATTTT.